Below, 21 T cell receptor beta chains from the same sample are listed, as sequenced in a study of cytomegalovirus exposure and HLA in healthy donors (dated by TCRdb to the late 2010s). Libraries were prepared through the immunoSEQ multiplex PCR assay. A mixture of 60 forward primers for TCR Vbeta segments and 13 reverse primers for TCR Jbeta segments was used in the multiplex PCR. TCRdb limited this immuneACCESS table to in-frame rearrangements with V and J called. A share of clones is missing; checked studies link under half to unresolved V genes, and the rest is unexplained. This sample has hundreds of thousands of clones in its table, and around 85% of those were observed once. The top ten constitute 0.2% to 0.25% of the sample. The source material was PBMCs. The receptors here all came from a girl aged 2-9 years in good health and CMV-seronegative.

The chain is built from TRBV2 and TRBJ2-2; maybe TRBD2 (6 bases). CDR1 and CDR2 (germline): SNHLY, FYNNEI. The CDR3 has 12 amino acids. Trimming pared 5 bases from V and 9 bases from J, leaving 10 bases between. The CDR3 bases are TGTGCCAGCAGTCTTAGCGGTAGGGAGCTGTTTTTT. As protein: CASSLSGRELFF.

The chain recombines TRBV4-2 with TRBJ2-7; D ambiguous. The V and J ends lost 0 bases and 0 bases respectively, with 6 bases between them. The CDR3 spans 14 residues. Germline CDR1 reads LGHNA; CDR2 reads YNFKEQ. The CDR3 reads CASSQEESSYEQYF. DNA for the CDR3: TGTGCCAGCAGCCAAGAGGAGAGCTCCTACGAGCAGTACTTC.

The rearrangement uses TRBV29-1 and TRBJ2-2; tentatively, D is TRBD1 (6 bases). The ends were cut back, 1 base at V and 7 bases at J, with 7 bases in the middle. CDR3 size: 12 residues. Germline loops: CDR1 SQVTM, CDR2 ANQGSEA. CDR3 sequence (DNA): TGCAGCGTTGAAGCGGACAGCGGGGAGCTGTTTTTT. Translation: CSVEADSGELFF.

This clone was found a few times. The chain recombines TRBV5-1 with TRBJ1-3; D uncertain. The CDR3 contains 16 residues. Trimming shortened V by 4 bases and J by 0 bases, and 14 bases separated the two germline ends. CDR1 SGHRS and CDR2 YFSETQ come from the germline V gene. DNA for the CDR3: TGCGCCAGCAGCCGAACCTCTGAGAGCTCTGGAAACACCATATATTTT. Translating gives CASSRTSESSGNTIYF.

The chain uses TRBV13 and TRBJ2-4; D may be TRBD2 (5 bases). Germline-derived CDR1 and CDR2 are PRHDT and FYEKMQ (reference sequence). The CDR3 length is 14 residues. Trimming took off 3 bases at V and 3 bases at J, with 9 bases between the two ends. The DNA of the CDR3 is TGTGCCAGCAGCTTTAAGGAGGTCAAAAACATTCAGTACTTC. This translates into CASSFKEVKNIQYF.

The chain is built from TRBV5-1 and TRBJ2-7, with D maybe TRBD1 (5 bases). This CDR3 is built from 12 residues. Trimming removed 3 bases from V and 7 bases from J, with 11 bases in between. Germline V CDR1 and CDR2: SGHRS, YFSETQ. CDR3 region: CASSWTAGEQYF. In DNA, the CDR3 is TGCGCCAGCAGCTGGACGGCAGGGGAGCAGTACTTC.

This chain joins TRBV5-1 and TRBJ2-1, with TRBD2 matching 10 bases. Losses at the gene ends were 2 bases for V and 2 bases for J; bases not matched to a gene: 1. CDR1 and CDR2 (germline): SGHRS, YFSETQ. This CDR3 contains 15 residues. The CDR3 loop reads CASSLAGGTYNEQFF. CDR3 DNA: TGCGCCAGCAGCTTAGCGGGAGGGACCTACAATGAGCAGTTCTTC.

This chain connects TRBV7-8 to TRBJ2-7; unclear D gene. The CDR3 is 13 amino acids. The ends were cut back, 1 base at V and 6 bases at J, with 10 bases in the middle. Germline-derived CDR1 and CDR2 are SGHVS and FQNEAQ. CDR3 in DNA: TGTGCCAGCAGCTTAGAGAGGCTCGGCGAGCAGTACTTC. Protein: CASSLERLGEQYF.

V and J are TRBV19 and TRBJ1-2; 8 positions match TRBD1. Germline loops: CDR1 LNHDA, CDR2 SQIVND (reference sequence). After removal of 5 bases from V and 9 bases from J, the junction contained 14 bases not matched to a gene. The CDR3 sequence is 15 residues long. CDR3: CASSGSGQGWPRYTF. The CDR3 DNA sequence: TGTGCCAGTAGTGGATCTGGACAGGGCTGGCCTCGCTACACCTTC.

This chain joins TRBV6-5 and TRBJ2-5; 7 nucleotides agree with TRBD2. The J call may be mistaken, given a closer DNA end match to TRBJ2-7. The CDR3 length is 14 residues. CDR1 is MNHEY and CDR2 is SVGAGI in the germline V gene. The CDR3 nucleotides read TGTGCCAGCAGTTATAGCGGGCCGCCCTACGAGCAGTACTTC. Protein product: CASSYSGPPYEQYF.

The V call is TRBV4-2, the J call TRBJ2-7; 10 nucleotides agree with TRBD1. This CDR3 is 17 amino acids long. The V gene's germline CDR1 is LGHNA and CDR2 YNFKEQ. V lost 1 base and J lost 4; bases outside the gene matches: 10. The CDR3 DNA follows: TGTGCCAGCAGCCAAGGCCCCCAGGGACAGGGGCTTTACGAGCAGTACTTC. Residues: CASSQGPQGQGLYEQYF.

This rearrangement joins TRBV5-6 to TRBJ1-2; 11 nucleotides agree with TRBD1. The V and J ends lost 9 bases and 5 bases, in that order; junction bases with no gene match: 6. Germline V gene data show CDR1 as SGHDT and CDR2 as YYEEEE. CDR3 length: 13 amino acids. The CDR3 region is CATGQGAGYGYTF. The CDR3 nucleotides read TGTGCCACCGGACAGGGGGCCGGGTATGGCTACACCTTC.

The chain uses TRBV30 and TRBJ1-6; D is unresolved. Germline CDR1 is GTSNPN and CDR2 is SVGIG (reference sequence). The length of the CDR3 is 16 residues. V gave up 3 bases and J gave up 6 bases, with 18 bases separating them. As DNA, the CDR3 is TGTGCCTGGAGGAGCCCCCGTGAGGGTTTTAATTCACCCCTCCACTTT. This sequence encodes CAWRSPREGFNSPLHF.

The chain carries TRBV29-1 and TRBJ1-1; no firm D call. The CDR3 totals 13 residues. Germline CDR1 SQVTM, CDR2 ANQGSEA. V gave up 3 bases and J gave up 3 bases, with 11 bases separating them. CDR3 sequence: CSVERERDTEAFF. The CDR3 coding sequence is TGCAGCGTTGAGAGAGAGAGGGACACTGAAGCTTTCTTT.

This clone was seen a single time. J is TRBJ1-1 and V is TRBV4-2; TRBD1 aligns across 11 bases. The CDR3 sequence is 16 residues long. CDR1 LGHNA and CDR2 YNFKEQ come from the germline V gene. V shed 5 bases, J shed 4 bases, and the junction held 9 bases outside the gene matches. CDR3 protein: CASSEPTGTGGTEAFF. CDR3 nucleotides: TGTGCCAGCAGCGAGCCGACCGGGACAGGGGGCACTGAAGCTTTCTTT.

The rearrangement uses TRBV2 and TRBJ2-5; 12 nucleotides match TRBD2. Germline CDR1 and CDR2: SNHLY and FYNNEI. V lost 2 bases and J lost 5; bases outside the gene matches: 0. The CDR3 runs to 14 residues. The DNA of the CDR3 is TGTGCCAGCAGTGAACTAGCGGGGGGGGAGACCCAGTACTTC. Protein sequence: CASSELAGGETQYF.

CDR3 nucleotides: TGTGCCAGCAGCTATAGCGGGGAAGAGACCCAGTACTTC. This gives the protein CASSYSGEETQYF. This sequence joins TRBV5-4 and TRBJ2-5; 8 bases map to TRBD2. Germline V gene lookup returns CDR1 SGHNT and CDR2 YYREEE (reference sequence). The trim removed 3 bases at V and 3 bases at J, leaving 1 base unmatched. CDR3 length equals 13 residues.

The V and J genes are TRBV4-1 and TRBJ2-2; TRBD2 matches 8 bases. V was pared by 7 bases and J by 6 bases, with 13 bases of the junction left unmatched. CDR3 size: 16 residues. Germline-derived CDR1 and CDR2 are MGHRA and YSYEKL. Written as DNA, the CDR3 is TGCGCCAGCAAAACGTTGACTAGCGCGATTTCCGGGGAGCTGTTTTTT. This codes for CASKTLTSAISGELFF.

The chain has TRBV7-2 and TRBJ2-6; 9 bases are shared with TRBD1. Germline lookup yields CDR1 SGHTA and CDR2 FQGNSA. Trimming removed 5 bases from V and 4 bases from J; junction bases left unmatched: 6. CDR3 length: 16 amino acids. CDR3 coding DNA: TGTGCCAGCAGCCTACAGGGGGCGCTGGGGGCCAACGTCCTGACTTTC. Translated: CASSLQGALGANVLTF.

The CDR3 DNA is TGTGCCAGCAGCTGGACGGGACAGGGTAATTCACCCCTCCACTTT. This translates into CASSWTGQGNSPLHF. This chain uses TRBV5-6 with TRBJ1-6; 9 bases are a match to TRBD1. V dropped 3 bases and J dropped 6; count of bases not matched to a gene: 4. There are 15 residues in the CDR3. In germline, CDR1 is SGHDT, CDR2 YYEEEE.

J is TRBJ2-5 and V is TRBV6-5, with 12 bases matching TRBD2. This CDR3 has 15 amino acids. V gave up 7 bases and J gave up 3 bases; unmatched junction bases: 6. Per germline, CDR1 MNHEY and CDR2 SVGAGI. The CDR3 protein is CASTPSGGAEETQYF. In DNA form, the CDR3 reads TGTGCCAGCACGCCTAGCGGGGGGGCCGAAGAGACCCAGTACTTC.